This TCR beta chain was identified in a study of Ad26.COV2.S vaccination and SARS-CoV-2 variants. Treatment specified: some 19 received Ad26.COV2.S at low or high dose, single or two shots; about five received placebo; per-sample allocation not given. The samples were gathered on day 63 after the first injection of vaccine or placebo. This Boston cohort included adults aged 18-55 years. It was Wuhan-strain SARS-CoV-2 spike that the Ad26 vaccine vector expressed. Using immunoSEQ multiplex PCR, the repertoire was profiled, and TCRdb retains in-frame clones only, with some absent. The top ten hold about 11% of the sample, which has around 300,000 clones, about 86% seen once. Findings and caveats of the study: It was vaccine recipients, not placebo recipients, who had the higher spike-specific TCR breadth. Analyses of TCR breadth and depth may have underestimated total T cell responses.

Remarks on this clone: The target antigen is unknown.

This CDR3 has 15 residues. Germline values: CDR1 LNHDA, CDR2 SQIVND (reference sequence). The V and J ends lost 11 bases and 4 bases respectively, with 23 bases between them. The sample in question was peripheral blood, obtained in a trial of Ad26.COV2.S vaccine versus placebo. This chain uses TRBV19 with TRBJ1-2; weak D call: TRBD1 (5 bases). This clonotype originated in a person between 18 and 65 years old who received the Ad26.COV2.S COVID-19 vaccine or a placebo. CDR3 amino acids: CASTTPTVNVYGYTF. CDR3 sequence (DNA): TGTGCCTCAACAACCCCGACAGTAAACGTCTATGGCTACACCTTC.